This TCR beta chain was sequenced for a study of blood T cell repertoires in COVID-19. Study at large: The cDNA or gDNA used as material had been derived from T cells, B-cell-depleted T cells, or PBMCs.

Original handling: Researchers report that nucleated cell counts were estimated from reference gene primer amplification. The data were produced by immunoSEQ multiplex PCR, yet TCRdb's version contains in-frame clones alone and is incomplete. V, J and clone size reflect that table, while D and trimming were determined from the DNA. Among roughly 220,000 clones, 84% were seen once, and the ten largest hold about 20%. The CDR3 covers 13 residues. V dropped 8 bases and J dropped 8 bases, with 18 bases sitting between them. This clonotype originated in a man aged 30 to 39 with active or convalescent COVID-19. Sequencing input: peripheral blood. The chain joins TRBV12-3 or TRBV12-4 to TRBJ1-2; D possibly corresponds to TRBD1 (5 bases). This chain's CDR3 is CASRVDQGQGYTF. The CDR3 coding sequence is TGTGCCAGCCGGGTCGATCAGGGCCAGGGCTACACCTTC.